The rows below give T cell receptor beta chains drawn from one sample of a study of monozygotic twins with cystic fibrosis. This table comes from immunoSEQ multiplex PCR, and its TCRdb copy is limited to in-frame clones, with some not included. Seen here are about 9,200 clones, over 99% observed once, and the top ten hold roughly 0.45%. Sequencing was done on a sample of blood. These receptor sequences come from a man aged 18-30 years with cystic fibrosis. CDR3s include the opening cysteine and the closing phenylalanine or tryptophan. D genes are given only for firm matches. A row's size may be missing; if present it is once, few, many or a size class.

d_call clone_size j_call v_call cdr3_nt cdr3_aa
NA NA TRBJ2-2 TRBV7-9 TGTGCCAGCAGTTTCATGACCGGGGAGCTGTTTTTT CASSFMTGELFF
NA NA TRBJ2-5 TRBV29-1 TGCAGCGTTGCGGGGGACCACCAAGAGACCCAGTACTTC CSVAGDHQETQYF
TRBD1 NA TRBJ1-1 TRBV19 TGTGCCAGTAGTATACTTGTTCCAGGGGGTAGAGTTACTGAAGCTTTCTTT CASSILVPGGRVTEAFF
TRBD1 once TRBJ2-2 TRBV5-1 TGCGCCAGCAGCAAATCCGGGACAGAGTCCACCGGGGAGCTGTTTTTT CASSKSGTESTGELFF
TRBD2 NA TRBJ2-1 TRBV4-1 TGCGCCAGCAGCCAATTAGCGGGAGGGCCCCATGAGCAGTTCTTC CASSQLAGGPHEQFF
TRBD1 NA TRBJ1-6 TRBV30 TGTGCCTGGAGTGTACCGACAGGGGGACGGATTTCACCCCTCCACTTT CAWSVPTGGRISPLHF
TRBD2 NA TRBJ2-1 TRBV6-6 TGTGCCAGCAGTTTTAGTCTAGCGGGGGGAGGAGAGCAGTTCTTC CASSFSLAGGGEQFF
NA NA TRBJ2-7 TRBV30 TGTGCCTGGAGTTCACTCTACGAGCAGTACTTC CAWSSLYEQYF
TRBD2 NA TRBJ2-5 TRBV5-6 TGTGCCAGCAGCTTCCCAACAGCGGGAGTTGAGACCCAGTACTTC CASSFPTAGVETQYF
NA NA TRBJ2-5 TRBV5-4 TGTGCCAGCAGCTACCAAGAGACCCAGTACTTC CASSYQETQYF
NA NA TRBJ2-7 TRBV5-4 TGTGCCAGCAGCTTGGCTCCGGGACGACGCGTCTCCGAGCAGTACTTC CASSLAPGRRVSEQYF
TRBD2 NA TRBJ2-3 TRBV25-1 TGTGCCAGCAGTGAATATGGGGGACTAGCGGGAGGAACAGATACGCAGTATTTT CASSEYGGLAGGTDTQYF
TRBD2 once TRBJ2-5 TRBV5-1 TGCGCCAGCAGCTTGCGGCTAGCGGAATACCAAGAGACCCAGTACTTC CASSLRLAEYQETQYF
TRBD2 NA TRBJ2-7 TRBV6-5 TGTGCCAGCGCGGCGGGGGGTACCAGCTCCTACGAGCAGTACTTC CASAAGGTSSYEQYF
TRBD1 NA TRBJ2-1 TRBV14 TGTGCCAGCAGCCACGGACAGGGGCGGTTTCGCGGGTTCAATGAGCAGTTCTTC CASSHGQGRFRGFNEQFF
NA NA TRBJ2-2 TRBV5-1 TGCGCCAGCAGCTCACGAGCGGGTGGGAACACCGGGGAGCTGTTTTTT CASSSRAGGNTGELFF
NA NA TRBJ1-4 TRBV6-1 TGTGCCAGCAGTTTGACAACAACTAATGAAAAACTGTTTTTT CASSLTTTNEKLFF
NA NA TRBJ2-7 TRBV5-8 TGTGCCAGCAGCTTATCGGGTCCCTCCTACGAGCAGTACTTC CASSLSGPSYEQYF
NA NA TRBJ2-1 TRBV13 TGTGCCAGCAGCTCGCCAGCGGAATCGAACTACAATGAGCAGTTCTTC CASSSPAESNYNEQFF
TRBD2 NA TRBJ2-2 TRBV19 TGTGCCAGTAGTTGGGGGAGGGCGGGAGAGGCCAGGGAGCTGTTTTTT CASSWGRAGEARELFF
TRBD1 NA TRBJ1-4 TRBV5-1 TGCGCCAGCAGCCGGGACAGGGCAACTAATGAAAAACTGTTTTTT CASSRDRATNEKLFF
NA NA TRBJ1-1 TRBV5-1 TGCGCCAGCAGCTTCCAGCAGGGTGCGAACACTGAAGCTTTCTTT CASSFQQGANTEAFF
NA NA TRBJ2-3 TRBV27 TGTGCCAGCCGGGCAACTAGCACAGATACGCAGTATTTT CASRATSTDTQYF
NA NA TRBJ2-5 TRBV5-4 TGTGCCAGCAACAAGGACAGAAGAGAGACCCAGTACTTC CASNKDRRETQYF
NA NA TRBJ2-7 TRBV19 TGTGCCAGTAGTATTGGGCCCAACGAGCAGTACTTC CASSIGPNEQYF
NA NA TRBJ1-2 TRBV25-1 TGTGCCAGCACCGGGGTCGGAGGCTACACCTTC CASTGVGGYTF
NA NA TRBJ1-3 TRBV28 TGTGCCAGCAGTTTCGTGGGCTCTGGAAACACCATATATTTT CASSFVGSGNTIYF
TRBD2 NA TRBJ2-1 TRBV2 TGTGCCAGCAGTGAGTTTGGGACTAGCGGGCTCAATGAGCAGTTCTTC CASSEFGTSGLNEQFF
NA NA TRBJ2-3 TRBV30 TGTGCCTGGAGGCGGGCGGGCCTCTCACCAGATACGCAGTATTTT CAWRRAGLSPDTQYF
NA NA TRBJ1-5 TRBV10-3 TGTGCCATCAGTGATGACGGGCTGGGTGAGCAGCCCCAGCATTTT CAISDDGLGEQPQHF
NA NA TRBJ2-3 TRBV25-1 TGTGCCAGCAGTGTAAAGGGGACAGATACGCAGTATTTT CASSVKGTDTQYF
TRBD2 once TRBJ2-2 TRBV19 TGTGCCAGTAGTCCCAGGACTAGCGGGGGGGAGCTGTTTTTT CASSPRTSGGELFF
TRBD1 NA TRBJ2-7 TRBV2 TGTGCCAGCAGTCCCCGCCGGGACAGGGATGCCGAGCAGTACTTC CASSPRRDRDAEQYF
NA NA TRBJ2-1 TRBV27 TGTGCCAGCAGTTCCCGGGACGCCGCCTACAATGAGCAGTTCTTC CASSSRDAAYNEQFF
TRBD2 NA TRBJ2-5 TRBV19 TGTGCCAGTAGCTTATCCGGGACTAGCGGGGGAGAAGAGACCCAGTACTTC CASSLSGTSGGEETQYF
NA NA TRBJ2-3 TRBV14 TGTGCCAGCAGCCAAGTTGGGTTAGGGACAGATACGCAGTATTTT CASSQVGLGTDTQYF
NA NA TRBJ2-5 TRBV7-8 TGTGCCAGCAGCCCGACATCTTCTGGACATCTCGAGACCCAGTACTTC CASSPTSSGHLETQYF
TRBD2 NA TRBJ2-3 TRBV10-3 TGTGCCGCTAGCGGGGGAGACACAGATACGCAGTATTTT CAASGGDTDTQYF
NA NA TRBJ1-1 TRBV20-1 TGCAGTGGCCCTGACAGTGGCACGTTTAGTTTT CSGPDSGTFSF